This passage covers 9 T cell receptor beta chains from one sample sequenced in a study of control samples from healthy donors and cancer patients (dated by TCRdb to about 2020). Preparation of the library involved the immunoSEQ multiplex PCR assay. TCRdb re-hosts the immuneACCESS table, in-frame sequences only. Its copies lack some clones; in the studies checked, an unresolved V gene accounts for under half of them, and the cause for the rest is not known. The sample yields some 120,000 clones; approximately 92% were counted once. Just under 0.6% of the sample goes to the ten largest clones. The sequenced sample consisted of PBMCs. These receptors all come from a man older than 75 with head and neck cancer.

About this clone: Mismatch with germline at one junction end may stem from a read error. This chain connects TRBV10-1 to TRBJ2-7; TRBD2 is a possible D gene (7 bases). This CDR3 has 16 amino acids. Germline assignment: CDR1 WNHNN and CDR2 SYGVQD (reference sequence). This chain's CDR3 is CPSSPPGGRTSYEQYF. DNA for the CDR3: TGCCCCAGCAGCCCACCGGGGGGCAGGACATCCTACGAGCAGTACTTC.

The rearrangement links TRBV7-8 to TRBJ2-5; possibly TRBD2 for D (6 bases). Germline CDR1 and CDR2: SGHVS and FQNEAQ. V gave up 0 bases and J gave up 2 bases, with 13 bases separating them. The CDR3 sequence is 16 residues long. CDR3 DNA: TGTGCCAGCAGCTTAGCACCGATACTAGCTCAAGAGACCCAGTACTTC. Amino acids: CASSLAPILAQETQYF.

V is TRBV4-2 and J is TRBJ2-3; TRBD2 matches 7 bases. V trimming: 1 base; J trimming: 6 bases; junction bases outside the gene matches: 4. Germline loops: CDR1 LGHNA, CDR2 YNFKEQ. The CDR3 covers 14 residues. CDR3 loop: CASSQGGGMDTQYF. Written as DNA, the CDR3 is TGTGCCAGCAGCCAAGGGGGGGGGATGGATACGCAGTATTTT.

The chain recombines TRBV3-1 (or the pseudogene TRBV3-2) with TRBJ2-3; D unresolved. CDR1 is LGHDT and CDR2 is YNNKEL in the germline V gene (reference sequence). CDR3 size: 12 residues. Trimming pared 1 base from V and 6 bases from J, leaving 5 bases between. As DNA, the CDR3 is TGTGCCAGCAGCCAAGTGGGTGATACGCAGTATTTT. Its translation is CASSQVGDTQYF.

The rearrangement joins TRBV4-1 to TRBJ2-5; 8 bases fit TRBD2. Germline V gives CDR1 MGHRA, CDR2 YSYEKL. The CDR3 consists of 16 residues. After removal of 1 base from V and 2 bases from J, the junction contained 6 bases not matched to a gene. The CDR3 DNA follows: TGCGCCAGCAGCCAAGCCGGACTAGCCGGACAAGAGACCCAGTACTTC. It codes for CASSQAGLAGQETQYF.

The chain has TRBV15 and TRBJ1-3; the D gene is possibly TRBD1 (5 bases). The CDR3 runs to 18 residues. Germline CDR1 is LNHNV and CDR2 is YYDKDF (reference sequence). Between the trimmed V and J ends, which lost 0 bases and 4 bases, there was a span of 19 bases. This CDR3 reads CATSRDLGDQSSGNTIYF. CDR3 in DNA: TGTGCCACCAGCAGAGATCTCGGGGACCAAAGCTCCGGAAACACCATATATTTT.

The gene calls are TRBV6-5 and TRBJ2-1; D call uncertain. Trimming left V 4 bases short and J 2 bases short, with 6 bases between. Looked up from germline, CDR1 is MNHEY and CDR2 is SVGAGI. CDR3 length: 13 amino acids. The CDR3: CASSSRAYNEQFF. CDR3 sequence (DNA): TGTGCCAGCAGTTCGCGAGCCTACAATGAGCAGTTCTTC.

The chain combines TRBV15 with TRBJ2-3; D may be TRBD1 (6 bases). V gave up 0 bases and J gave up 6 bases, with 7 bases separating them. This CDR3 comprises 13 residues. Germline V gives CDR1 LNHNV, CDR2 YYDKDF (reference sequence). The CDR3 nucleotides read TGTGCCACCAGCAGAGACCAGGGGGATACGCAGTATTTT. Translation gives CATSRDQGDTQYF.

This clone appeared once. V usage is TRBV5-1 and J usage is TRBJ2-1; maybe TRBD1 (6 bases). This CDR3 spans 16 amino acids. From germline, CDR1 is SGHRS and CDR2 YFSETQ. The ends were cut back, 4 bases at V and 0 bases at J, with 14 bases in the middle. CDR3 loop: CASSPMGHSSYNEQFF. In DNA form, the CDR3 reads TGCGCCAGCAGCCCTATGGGACACAGCTCCTACAATGAGCAGTTCTTC.